Listed here is a single T cell receptor (beta chain). Antigen specificity is unknown. The CDR3 spans 15 residues. With V trimmed by 9 bases and J by 3 bases, 12 bases remained unmatched. Unsorted whole blood yielded blood RNA, and germline DNA was extracted as well. These data originate in a study of tumor-infiltrating lymphocytes in primary liver carcinoma. The overall study: Patients had primary liver carcinoma treated by surgical resection. The patients, men and women alike, were aged 30 to 69 years.

Starting from 500 ng of total RNA, TCR beta cDNA was produced with a primer in the constant region. For TCR beta, libraries were produced by three nested multiplex PCR rounds using slightly modified ARM-PCR. A C-beta reverse primer was combined with TRBV1-TRBV30 forward primers in the first two PCR rounds, and each round had approximately 9 cycles. One entry per CDR3 protein, called by TCRdb with MiXCR from the multiplex PCR reads. This sample yields 300,000 to 400,000 distinct CDR3 sequences, of which about 61% are seen a single time; 6.5% belongs to the top ten. Study-wide findings and caveats: Significantly larger top-250-clone fractions were found in tumors than in blood (p = 0.039).

The receptor comes from a man in his forties with primary liver carcinoma and hepatitis B virus infection. The sample comprised peripheral blood. The genes are TRBV12-3 or TRBV12-4 and TRBJ2-3, with TRBD1 matching over 7 bases. CDR3 region: CARRPDRESTDTQYF. CDR3 bases: TGTGCCAGGCGCCCCGACAGGGAGTCAACAGATACGCAGTATTTT.